What follows are 2 T cell receptor beta chains derived from one specimen sequenced in a study of shared clonotypes between healthy human individuals. CD8 cells classed as naive were CD45RO-negative and positively selected for CCR7, excluding terminally differentiated effector memory CD45RA+ cells. Method: immunoSEQ multiplex PCR; TCRdb's copy keeps in-frame clones and lacks some. This table holds some 800,000 clones, 90% to 95% found once. Sequencing was carried out using naive CD8+ T cells sorted from blood. The receptors here all came from a man aged 25-45 years in good health.

The V call is TRBV4-3, the J call TRBJ2-7; 7 bases fit TRBD2. This CDR3 has 13 residues. V lost 2 bases, J lost 6 bases, and 4 bases stayed unmatched. Germline V gene sequence: CDR1 LGHNA, CDR2 YSLEER. DNA of the CDR3: TGCGCCAGCAGCCAATGGGACTACGGCGAGCAGTACTTC. It specifies CASSQWDYGEQYF.

The chain links TRBV5-5 to TRBJ1-2; the D is unclear. Trimming cost V 0 bases and J 0 bases, with 18 bases left between them. CDR3 length equals 18 residues. Germline V gives CDR1 SGHKS, CDR2 YYEKEE (reference sequence). CDR3 DNA sequence: TGTGCCAGCAGCTTGGGGCCCCGGATGGACTCCACTAACTATGGCTACACCTTC. Encoded protein: CASSLGPRMDSTNYGYTF.